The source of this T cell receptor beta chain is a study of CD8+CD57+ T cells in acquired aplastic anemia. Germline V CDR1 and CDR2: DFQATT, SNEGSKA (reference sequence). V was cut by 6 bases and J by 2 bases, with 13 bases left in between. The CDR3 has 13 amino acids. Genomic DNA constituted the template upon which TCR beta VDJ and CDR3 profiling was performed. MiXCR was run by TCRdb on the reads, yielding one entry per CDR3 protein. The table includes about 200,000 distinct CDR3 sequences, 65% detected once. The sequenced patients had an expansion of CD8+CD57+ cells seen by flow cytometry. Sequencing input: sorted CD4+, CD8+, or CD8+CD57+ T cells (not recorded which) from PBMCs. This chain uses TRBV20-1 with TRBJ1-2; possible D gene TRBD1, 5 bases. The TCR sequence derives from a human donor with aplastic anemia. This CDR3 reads CSAVGQRNYGYTF. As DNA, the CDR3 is TGCAGTGCCGTGGGGCAGCGAAACTATGGCTACACCTTC.